The present entry profiles one TCR beta chain with its context. Which antigen it targets is not known. Per-base quality was not reported, and no clone a single base away is much larger than it. The sample comes from a study of brain T cells in children with intractable seizures (dated by TCRdb to the early 2020s). With regard to the full study: Resected brain tissue from 53 pediatric epilepsy surgery cases was initially screened for immune gene transcripts with a NanoString immunology panel. Among the roughly 12 selected surgery cases, pre-surgery blood was additionally sequenced for eight, leaving four cases with brain tissue only. Beyond this particular receptor, the publication reports: Viral specificity was inferred solely from CDR3 sequence similarity, and the HCMV serostatus of the patients was not known. Sequencing depth differed between pre- and post-surgery blood, so clones missing from the pre-surgery sample may reflect undersampling.

CDR1 and CDR2, looked up from the germline V gene, are MNHEY and SVGAGI. Trimming accounts for 5 bases at V and 4 bases at J, while the number of junction bases matched to no gene is 6. Spanning cysteine to phenylalanine, the CDR3 consists of 14 amino acids. Only the CDR3 region is kept as DNA, spanning 42 bases read in frame from base 1. According to the study, the label for this sample's time point signals: resected brain tissue, or blood drawn just prior to surgery. The surgery cases with the highest brain T cell transcript signatures were chosen for TCR beta chain sequencing of brain tissue, and also of blood when blood was available. Patients had been treated with at least one anti-epileptic drug before surgery. TCR-sequenced patients were children with drug-resistant epilepsy due to tuberous sclerosis complex, focal cortical dysplasia, Rasmussen encephalitis or hemimegalencephaly. Blood samples were collected immediately before the epilepsy surgery. The Monarch genomic DNA purification kit was used to extract bulk genomic DNA from unsorted brain tissue and from whole blood.

The immunoSEQ assay was applied to genomic DNA to generate the TCR beta chain sequences. As for the authors' bioinformatics: Any CDR3 sequence that did not begin with the conserved framework cysteine at position 104 was removed by hand. Clonality was calculated as one minus the normalized Shannon's Diversity Index, with values ranging from 0 (maximal diversity) to 1 (oligoclonal). Chi-squared comparison-of-proportions tests were used to check whether the frequency of the same CDR3 differed between samples, for example brain versus blood. Public clonotypes were identified by searching immuneACCESS, and similarity to known antiviral clonotypes was assessed with the VDJdb browser. Here the immuneACCESS table is served through TCRdb, limited to in-frame sequences with V and J called. Missing clones are a known gap in these copies; in checked studies unresolved V genes cover under half, and the rest lacks a known reason. That table furnishes V, J and clone size, whereas the DNA furnished D and trimming. The sample contains roughly 120,000 clones, 90% to 95% of them found a single time. Of the sample, 3.8% is held by the ten largest clones.

Recombination joined TRBV6-5 with TRBJ1-2; 8 nucleotides in the junction match TRBD1. The clonotype was recovered from a boy in the first two years of life with hemimegalencephaly and intractable seizures. This specimen consisted of peripheral blood, obtained at surgery. The CDR3 reads as follows: CASSPSGGGYGYTF. The nucleotide sequence is given as TGTGCCAGCAGTCCGTCAGGGGGCGGCTATGGCTACACCTTC.